This TCR beta chain was sequenced during a study of blood T cell repertoires in COVID-19. Exposed study participants had met a COVID-19 case within 2 weeks before entry. Clones were sequenced by immunoSEQ multiplex PCR, and TCRdb holds only the in-frame ones, with some missing. The sample records a few hundred thousand clones, approximately 88% being singletons. J lost 7 bases, V lost 3 bases, and 3 bases had no gene match. Germline CDR1 is ENHRY and CDR2 is SYGVKD. The CDR3 runs to 14 residues. Sequenced sample: PBMCs or T cells enriched from blood (not recorded which). The origin of this receptor is a woman aged 40 to 49 who had been exposed to COVID-19. The chain carries TRBV10-3 and TRBJ1-6; 7 bases map to TRBD1. CDR3 sequence: CAISESRGNSPLHF. CDR3 DNA: TGTGCCATCAGTGAAAGCAGGGGGAATTCACCCCTCCACTTT.